This T cell receptor (beta chain) was recovered during a study of cytomegalovirus exposure and HLA in healthy donors. PCR primers comprised 60 Vbeta and 13 Jbeta primers. Clones were read by immunoSEQ multiplex PCR, and TCRdb kept only the in-frame ones, dropping some. The sample has around 140,000 clones, just under 80% seen once; the top ten hold around 0.99%. Per germline, CDR1 SGDLS and CDR2 YYNGEE. There are 17 residues in the CDR3. J lost 2 bases, V lost 0 bases, and 9 bases had no gene match. This receptor was identified in a male donor in good health and CMV-seronegative. Material: PBMCs. The chain carries TRBV9 and TRBJ2-3; 7 nucleotides agree with TRBD2. The CDR3 protein is CASSVGRGGGYTDTQYF. CDR3 sequence (DNA): TGTGCCAGCAGCGTAGGGCGGGGCGGGGGATACACAGATACGCAGTATTTT. Filled out from reference TRBV9 and TRBJ2-3, the complete variable domain reads DSGVTQTPKHLITATGQRVTLRCSPRSGDLSVYWYQQSLDQGLQFLIQYYNGEERAKGNILERFSAQQFPDLHSELNLSSLELGDSALYFCASSVGRGGGYTDTQYFGPGTRLTVL.